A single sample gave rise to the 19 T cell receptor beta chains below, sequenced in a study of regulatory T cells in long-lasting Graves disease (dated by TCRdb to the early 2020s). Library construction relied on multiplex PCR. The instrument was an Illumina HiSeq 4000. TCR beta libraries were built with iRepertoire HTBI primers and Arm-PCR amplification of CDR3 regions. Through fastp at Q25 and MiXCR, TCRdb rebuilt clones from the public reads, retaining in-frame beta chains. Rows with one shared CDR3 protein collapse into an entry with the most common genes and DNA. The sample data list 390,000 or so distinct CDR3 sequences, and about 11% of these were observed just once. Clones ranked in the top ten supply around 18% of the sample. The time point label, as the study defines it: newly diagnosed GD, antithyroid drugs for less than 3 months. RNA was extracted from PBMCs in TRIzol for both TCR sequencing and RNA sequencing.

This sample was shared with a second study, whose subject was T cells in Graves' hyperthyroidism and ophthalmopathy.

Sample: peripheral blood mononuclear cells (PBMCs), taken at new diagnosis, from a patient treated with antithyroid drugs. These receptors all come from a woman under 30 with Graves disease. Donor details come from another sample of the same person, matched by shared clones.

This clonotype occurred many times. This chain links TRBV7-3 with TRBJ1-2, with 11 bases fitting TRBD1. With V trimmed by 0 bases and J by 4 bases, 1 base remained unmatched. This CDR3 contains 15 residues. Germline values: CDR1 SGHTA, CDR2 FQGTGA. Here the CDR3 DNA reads TGTGCCAGCAGCTTAACGGGACAGGGGGGCTATGGCTACACCTTC. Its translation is CASSLTGQGGYGYTF.

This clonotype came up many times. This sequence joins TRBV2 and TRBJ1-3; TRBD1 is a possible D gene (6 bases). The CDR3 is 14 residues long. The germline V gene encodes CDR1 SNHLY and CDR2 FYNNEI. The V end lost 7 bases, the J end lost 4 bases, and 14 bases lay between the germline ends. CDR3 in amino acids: CASTVSGQGNTIYF. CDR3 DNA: TGTGCCAGCACCGTGAGCGGACAGGGAAACACCATATATTTT.

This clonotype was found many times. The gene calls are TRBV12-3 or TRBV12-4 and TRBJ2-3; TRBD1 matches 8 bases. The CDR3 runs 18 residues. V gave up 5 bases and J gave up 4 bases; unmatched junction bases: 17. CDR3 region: CASSPWGPGGAGADTQYF. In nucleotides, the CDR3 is TGTGCCAGCAGTCCATGGGGGCCAGGGGGCGCCGGCGCAGATACGCAGTATTTT.

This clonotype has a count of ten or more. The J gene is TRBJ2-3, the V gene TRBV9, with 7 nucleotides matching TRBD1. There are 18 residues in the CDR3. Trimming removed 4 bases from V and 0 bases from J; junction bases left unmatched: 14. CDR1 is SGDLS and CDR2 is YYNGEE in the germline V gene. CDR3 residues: CASSHSTTGTASTDTQYF. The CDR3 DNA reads TGTGCCAGCAGCCACAGTACTACCGGGACAGCAAGCACAGATACGCAGTATTTT. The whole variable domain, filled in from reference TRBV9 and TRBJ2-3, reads DSGVTQTPKHLITATGQRVTLRCSPRSGDLSVYWYQQSLDQGLQFLIQYYNGEERAKGNILERFSAQQFPDLHSELNLSSLELGDSALYFCASSHSTTGTASTDTQYFGPGTRLTVL.

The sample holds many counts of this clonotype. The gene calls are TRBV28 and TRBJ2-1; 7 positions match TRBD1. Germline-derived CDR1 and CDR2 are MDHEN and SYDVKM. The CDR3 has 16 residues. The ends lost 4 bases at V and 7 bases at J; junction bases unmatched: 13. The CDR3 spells CASSSPTGVALNEQFF. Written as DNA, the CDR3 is TGTGCCAGCAGTTCGCCCACAGGGGTAGCACTGAATGAGCAGTTCTTC.

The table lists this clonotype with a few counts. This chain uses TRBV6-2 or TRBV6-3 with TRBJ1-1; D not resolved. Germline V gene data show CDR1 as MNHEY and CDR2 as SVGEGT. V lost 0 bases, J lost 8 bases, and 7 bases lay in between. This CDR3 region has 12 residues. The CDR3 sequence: CASSYSRHEAFF. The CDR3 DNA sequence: TGTGCCAGCAGTTACTCGAGACACGAAGCTTTCTTT.

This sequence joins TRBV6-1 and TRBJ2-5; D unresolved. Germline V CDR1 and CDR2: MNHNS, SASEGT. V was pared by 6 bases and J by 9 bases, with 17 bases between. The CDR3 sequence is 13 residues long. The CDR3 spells CASRSRPPEAQYF. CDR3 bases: TGTGCCAGCAGATCCAGACCCCCTGAGGCCCAGTACTTC.

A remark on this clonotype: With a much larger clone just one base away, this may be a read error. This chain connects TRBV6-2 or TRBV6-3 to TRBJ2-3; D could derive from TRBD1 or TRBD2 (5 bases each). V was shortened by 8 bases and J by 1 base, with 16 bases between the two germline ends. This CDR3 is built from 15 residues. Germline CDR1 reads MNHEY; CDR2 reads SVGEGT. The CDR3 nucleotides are TGTGCCAGCTCTGAGGGGAGTGGGGGCACAGATACGCAGTATTTT. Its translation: CASSEGSGGTDTQYF.

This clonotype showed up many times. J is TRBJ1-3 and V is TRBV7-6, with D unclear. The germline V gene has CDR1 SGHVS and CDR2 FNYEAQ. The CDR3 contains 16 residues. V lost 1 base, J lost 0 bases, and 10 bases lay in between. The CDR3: CASSLVQKSSGNTIYF. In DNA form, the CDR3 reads TGTGCCAGCAGCTTAGTTCAGAAGAGCTCTGGAAACACCATATATTTT.

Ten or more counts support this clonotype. The CDR3 DNA is TGTGCCAGCAGCTTAGGACTAGCGGGAGAGCAGTTCTTC. Its translation is CASSLGLAGEQFF. V and J are TRBV11-2 and TRBJ2-1, with TRBD2 matching 11 bases. The CDR3 is made up of 13 amino acids. Germline V lookup: CDR1 SGHAT, CDR2 FQNNGV. V shed 1 base and J 10 bases; nucleotides not matched to a gene: 0.

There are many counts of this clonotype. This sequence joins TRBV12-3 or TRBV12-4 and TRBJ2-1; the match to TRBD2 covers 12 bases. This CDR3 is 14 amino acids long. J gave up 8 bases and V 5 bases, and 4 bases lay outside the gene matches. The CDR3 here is CASSGLAGIDEQFF. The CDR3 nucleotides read TGTGCCAGCAGTGGACTAGCGGGAATCGATGAGCAGTTCTTC.

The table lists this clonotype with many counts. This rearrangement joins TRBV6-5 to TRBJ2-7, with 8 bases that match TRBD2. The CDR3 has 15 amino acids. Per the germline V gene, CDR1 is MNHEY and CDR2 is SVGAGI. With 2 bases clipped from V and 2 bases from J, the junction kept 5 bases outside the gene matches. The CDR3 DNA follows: TGTGCCAGCAGTTACGGACTAGCTCTTACCTACGAGCAGTACGTC. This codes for CASSYGLALTYEQYV.

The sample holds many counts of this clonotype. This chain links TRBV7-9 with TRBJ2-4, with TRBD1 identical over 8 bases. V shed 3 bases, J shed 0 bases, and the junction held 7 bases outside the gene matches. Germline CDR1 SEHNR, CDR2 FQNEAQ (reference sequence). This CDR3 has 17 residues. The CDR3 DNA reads TGTGCCAGCAGCTTGGATGCAGGGGGCAGAGCCAAAAACATTCAGTACTTC. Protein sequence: CASSLDAGGRAKNIQYF.

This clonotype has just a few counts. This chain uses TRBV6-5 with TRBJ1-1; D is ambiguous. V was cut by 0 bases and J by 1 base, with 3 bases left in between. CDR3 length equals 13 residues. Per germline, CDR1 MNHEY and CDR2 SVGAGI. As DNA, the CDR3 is TGTGCCAGCAGTTACTCAAAGAACACTGAAGCTTTCTTT. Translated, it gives CASSYSKNTEAFF.

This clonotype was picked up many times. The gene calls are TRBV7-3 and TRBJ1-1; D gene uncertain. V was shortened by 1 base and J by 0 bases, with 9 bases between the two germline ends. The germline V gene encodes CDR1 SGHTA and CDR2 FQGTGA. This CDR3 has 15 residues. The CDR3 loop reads CASSLRPLVNTEAFF. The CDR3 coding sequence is TGTGCCAGCAGCTTAAGACCTTTGGTGAACACTGAAGCTTTCTTT. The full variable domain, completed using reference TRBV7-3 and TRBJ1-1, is GAGVSQTPSNKVTEKGKYVELRCDPISGHTALYWYRQSLGQGPEFLIYFQGTGAADDSGLPNDRFFAVRPEGSVSTLKIQRTERGDSAVYLCASSLRPLVNTEAFFGQGTRLTVV.

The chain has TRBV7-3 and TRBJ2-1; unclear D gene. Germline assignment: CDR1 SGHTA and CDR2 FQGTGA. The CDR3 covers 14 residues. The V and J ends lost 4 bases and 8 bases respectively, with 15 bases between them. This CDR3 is CASSSPVARHEQFF. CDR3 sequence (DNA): TGTGCCAGCAGCTCCCCGGTAGCCAGACATGAGCAGTTCTTC.

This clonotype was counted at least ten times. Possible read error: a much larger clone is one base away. This CDR3 reads CATARLAGLTGELSF. The CDR3 DNA is TGTGCCACCGCCAGACTAGCGGGATTAACCGGGGAGCTGTCTTTT. The V gene is TRBV15, the J gene TRBJ2-2, with TRBD2 matching over 11 bases. In germline, CDR1 is LNHNV, CDR2 YYDKDF (reference sequence). This CDR3 contains 15 residues.

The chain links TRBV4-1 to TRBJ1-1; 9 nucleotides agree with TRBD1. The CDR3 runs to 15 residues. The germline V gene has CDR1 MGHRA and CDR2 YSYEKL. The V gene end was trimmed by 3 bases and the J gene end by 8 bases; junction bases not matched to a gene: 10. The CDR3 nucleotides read TGCGCCAGCAGCCAGGAGGGACAGGGATGGGGAGAAGCTTTCTTT. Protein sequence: CASSQEGQGWGEAFF.

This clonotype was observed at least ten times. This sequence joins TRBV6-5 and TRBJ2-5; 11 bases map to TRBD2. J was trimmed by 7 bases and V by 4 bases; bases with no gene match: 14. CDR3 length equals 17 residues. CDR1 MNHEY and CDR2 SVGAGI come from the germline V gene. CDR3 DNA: TGTGCCAGCAGTTCTCTGTCTAGCGGGGGGTTCGATGGGACCCAGTACTTC. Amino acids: CASSSLSSGGFDGTQYF.